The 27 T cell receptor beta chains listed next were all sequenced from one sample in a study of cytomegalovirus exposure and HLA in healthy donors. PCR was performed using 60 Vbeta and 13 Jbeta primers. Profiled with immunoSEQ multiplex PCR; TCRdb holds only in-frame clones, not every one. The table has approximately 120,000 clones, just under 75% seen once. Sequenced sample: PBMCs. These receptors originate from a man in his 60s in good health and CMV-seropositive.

The CDR3 sequence is CASSVGQGLNNEQFF. In nucleotides, the CDR3 is TGTGCCAGCAGCGTGGGACAGGGGTTAAACAATGAGCAGTTCTTC. The rearrangement links TRBV9 to TRBJ2-1; 10 bases align to TRBD1. CDR1 and CDR2 from the germline V gene are SGDLS and YYNGEE. V lost 2 bases to trimming and J lost 5 bases; unmatched junction nucleotides: 4. This CDR3 spans 15 amino acids.

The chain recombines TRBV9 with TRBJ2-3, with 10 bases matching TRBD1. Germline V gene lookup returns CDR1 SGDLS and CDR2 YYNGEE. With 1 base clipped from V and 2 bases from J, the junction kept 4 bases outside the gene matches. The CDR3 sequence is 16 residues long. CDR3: CASSVSGTGATDTQYF. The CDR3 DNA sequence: TGTGCCAGCAGCGTAAGCGGGACAGGGGCCACAGATACGCAGTATTTT.

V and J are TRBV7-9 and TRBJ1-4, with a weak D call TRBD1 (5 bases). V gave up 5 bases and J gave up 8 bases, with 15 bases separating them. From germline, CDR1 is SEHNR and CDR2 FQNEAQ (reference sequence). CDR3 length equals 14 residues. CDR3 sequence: CASSGRAFGEKLFF. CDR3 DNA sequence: TGTGCCAGCAGCGGCAGGGCGTTTGGGGAAAAACTGTTTTTT. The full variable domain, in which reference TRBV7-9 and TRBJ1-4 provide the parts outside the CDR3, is DTGVSQNPRHKITKRGQNVTFRCDPISEHNRLYWYRQTLGQGPEFLTYFQNEAQLEKSRLLSDRFSAERPKGSFSTLEIQRTEQGDSAMYLCASSGRAFGEKLFFGSGTQLSVL.

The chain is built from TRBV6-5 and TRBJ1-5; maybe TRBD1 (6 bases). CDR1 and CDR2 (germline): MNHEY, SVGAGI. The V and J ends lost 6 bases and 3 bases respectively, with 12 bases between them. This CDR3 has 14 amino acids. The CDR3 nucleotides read TGTGCCAGCAGACCCGACAGGACCAATCAGCCCCAGCATTTT. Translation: CASRPDRTNQPQHF.

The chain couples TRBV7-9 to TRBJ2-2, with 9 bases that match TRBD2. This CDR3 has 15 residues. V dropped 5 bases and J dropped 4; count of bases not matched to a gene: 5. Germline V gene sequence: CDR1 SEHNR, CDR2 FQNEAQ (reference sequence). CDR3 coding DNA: TGTGCCAGCAGCCTCCCGCGGGGGGGCACCGGGGAGCTGTTTTTT. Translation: CASSLPRGGTGELFF.

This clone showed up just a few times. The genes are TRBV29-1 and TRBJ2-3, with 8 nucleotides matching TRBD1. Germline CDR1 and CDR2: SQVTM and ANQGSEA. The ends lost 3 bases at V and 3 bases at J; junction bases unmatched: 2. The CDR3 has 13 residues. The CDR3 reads CSVDQGATDTQYF. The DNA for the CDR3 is TGCAGCGTTGATCAGGGGGCAACAGATACGCAGTATTTT.

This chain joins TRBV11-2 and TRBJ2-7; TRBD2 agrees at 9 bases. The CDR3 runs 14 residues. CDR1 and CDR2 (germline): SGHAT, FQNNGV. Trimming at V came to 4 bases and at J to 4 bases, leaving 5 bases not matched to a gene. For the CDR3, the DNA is TGTGCCAGCAGCTCATTGCGGGGGGGTTACGAGCAGTACTTC. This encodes CASSSLRGGYEQYF.

CDR3 region: CASSFGGAGLGAFF. The CDR3 nucleotides read TGTGCCAGCAGCTTCGGAGGGGCCGGGTTGGGTGCTTTCTTT. This rearrangement joins TRBV11-1 to TRBJ1-1, with a tentative D call TRBD1 (5 bases). The V and J ends lost 3 bases and 11 bases respectively, with 19 bases between them. The CDR3 contains 14 residues. The germline gives CDR1 SGHAT, CDR2 FQDESV (reference sequence). Full variable domain (remainder filled in from reference TRBV11-1 and TRBJ1-1): EAEVAQSPRYKITEKSQAVAFWCDPISGHATLYWYRQILGQGPELLVQFQDESVVDDSQLPKDRFSAERLKGVDSTLKIQPAELGDSAMYLCASSFGGAGLGAFFGQGTRLTVV.

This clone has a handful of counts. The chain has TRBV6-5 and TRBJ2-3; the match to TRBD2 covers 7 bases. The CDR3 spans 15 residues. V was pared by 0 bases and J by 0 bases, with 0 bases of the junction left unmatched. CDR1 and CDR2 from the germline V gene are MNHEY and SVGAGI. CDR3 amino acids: CASSYSSGSTDTQYF. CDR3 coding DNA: TGTGCCAGCAGTTACTCTAGCGGGAGCACAGATACGCAGTATTTT.

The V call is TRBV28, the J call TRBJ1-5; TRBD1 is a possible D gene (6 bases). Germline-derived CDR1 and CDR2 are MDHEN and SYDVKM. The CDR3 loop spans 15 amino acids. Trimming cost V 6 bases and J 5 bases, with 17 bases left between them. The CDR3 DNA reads TGTGCCAGCAGGACCGGTGTGGGGGCTCATCAGCCCCAGCATTTT. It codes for CASRTGVGAHQPQHF. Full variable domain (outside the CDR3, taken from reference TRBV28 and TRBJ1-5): DVKVTQSSRYLVKRTGEKVFLECVQDMDHENMFWYRQDPGLGLRLIYFSYDVKMKEKGDIPEGYSVSREKKERFSLILESASTNQTSMYLCASRTGVGAHQPQHFGDGTRLSIL.

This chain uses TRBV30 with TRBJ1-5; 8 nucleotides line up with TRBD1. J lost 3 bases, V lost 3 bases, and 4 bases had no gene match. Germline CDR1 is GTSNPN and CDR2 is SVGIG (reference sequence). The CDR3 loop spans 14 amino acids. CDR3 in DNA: TGTGCCTGGAGGACAGGGGACTTCAATCAGCCCCAGCATTTT. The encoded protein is CAWRTGDFNQPQHF. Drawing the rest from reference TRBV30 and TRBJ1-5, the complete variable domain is SQTIHQWPATLVQPVGSPLSLECTVEGTSNPNLYWYRQAAGRGLQLLFYSVGIGQISSEVPQNLSASRPQDRQFILSSKKLLLSDSGFYLCAWRTGDFNQPQHFGDGTRLSIL.

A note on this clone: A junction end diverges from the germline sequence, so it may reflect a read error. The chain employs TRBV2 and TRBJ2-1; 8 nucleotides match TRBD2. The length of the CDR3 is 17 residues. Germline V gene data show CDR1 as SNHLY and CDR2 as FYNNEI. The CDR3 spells CASREGIERGPYNEQFF. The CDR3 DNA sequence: TGTGCCAGCAGGGAAGGGATCGAGCGGGGGCCTTACAATGAGCAGTTCTTC.

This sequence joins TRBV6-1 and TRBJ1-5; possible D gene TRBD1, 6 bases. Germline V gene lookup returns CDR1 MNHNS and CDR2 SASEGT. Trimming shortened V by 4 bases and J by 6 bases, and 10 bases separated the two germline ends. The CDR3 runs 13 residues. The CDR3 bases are TGTGCCAGCAGTGGGTCAGGGGCTCAGCCCCAGCATTTT. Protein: CASSGSGAQPQHF.

This chain's CDR3 is CASSLASGGAHEQFF. The CDR3 nucleotides are TGTGCCAGCAGCTTGGCTAGCGGGGGGGCCCATGAGCAGTTCTTC. The chain has TRBV5-4 and TRBJ2-1, with TRBD2 identical over 12 bases. The CDR3 is made up of 15 amino acids. Losses at the gene ends were 0 bases for V and 8 bases for J; bases not matched to a gene: 3. CDR1 is SGHNT and CDR2 is YYREEE in the germline V gene (reference sequence).

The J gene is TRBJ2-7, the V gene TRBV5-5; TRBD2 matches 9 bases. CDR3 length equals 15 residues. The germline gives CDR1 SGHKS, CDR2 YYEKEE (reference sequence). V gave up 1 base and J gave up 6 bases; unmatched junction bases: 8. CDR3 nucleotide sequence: TGTGCCAGCAGCTTGCGGCGGGGGGGGCACGCCGAGCAGTACTTC. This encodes CASSLRRGGHAEQYF.

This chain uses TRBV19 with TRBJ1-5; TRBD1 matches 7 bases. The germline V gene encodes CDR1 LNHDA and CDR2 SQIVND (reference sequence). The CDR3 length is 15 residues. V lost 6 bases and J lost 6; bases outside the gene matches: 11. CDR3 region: CASSPARQGVQPQHF. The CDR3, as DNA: TGTGCCAGTAGCCCAGCTCGTCAGGGGGTTCAGCCCCAGCATTTT.

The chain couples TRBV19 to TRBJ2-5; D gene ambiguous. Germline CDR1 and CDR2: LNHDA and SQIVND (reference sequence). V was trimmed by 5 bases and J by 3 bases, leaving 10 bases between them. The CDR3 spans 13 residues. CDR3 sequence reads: CASSADREETQYF. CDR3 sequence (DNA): TGTGCCAGTAGTGCTGATCGGGAAGAGACCCAGTACTTC.

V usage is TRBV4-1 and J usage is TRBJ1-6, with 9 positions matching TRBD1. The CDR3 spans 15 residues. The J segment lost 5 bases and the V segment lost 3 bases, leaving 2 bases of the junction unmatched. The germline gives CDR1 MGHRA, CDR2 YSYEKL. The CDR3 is CASSHRDRDNSPLHF. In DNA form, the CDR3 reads TGCGCCAGCAGCCACCGGGACAGGGATAATTCACCCCTCCACTTT.

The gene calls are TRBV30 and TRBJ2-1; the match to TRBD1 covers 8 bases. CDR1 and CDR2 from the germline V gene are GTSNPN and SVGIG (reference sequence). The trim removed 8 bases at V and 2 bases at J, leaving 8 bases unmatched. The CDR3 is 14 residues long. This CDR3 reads CATPRTGTYNEQFF. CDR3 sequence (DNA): TGTGCCACCCCCCGGACAGGGACCTACAATGAGCAGTTCTTC. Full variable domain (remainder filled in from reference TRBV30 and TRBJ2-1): SQTIHQWPATLVQPVGSPLSLECTVEGTSNPNLYWYRQAAGRGLQLLFYSVGIGQISSEVPQNLSASRPQDRQFILSSKKLLLSDSGFYLCATPRTGTYNEQFFGPGTRLTVL.

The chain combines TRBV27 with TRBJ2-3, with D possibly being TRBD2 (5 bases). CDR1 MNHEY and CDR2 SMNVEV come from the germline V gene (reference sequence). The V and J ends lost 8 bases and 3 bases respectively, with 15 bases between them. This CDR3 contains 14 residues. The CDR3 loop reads CASQARTGTDTQYF. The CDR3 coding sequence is TGTGCCAGCCAAGCCAGGACGGGAACAGATACGCAGTATTTT.

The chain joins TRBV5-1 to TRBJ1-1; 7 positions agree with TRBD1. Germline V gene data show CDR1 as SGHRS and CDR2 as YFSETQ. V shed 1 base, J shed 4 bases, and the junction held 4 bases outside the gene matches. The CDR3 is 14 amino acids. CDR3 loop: CASSLRQGTTEAFF. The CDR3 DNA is TGCGCCAGCAGCTTGCGACAGGGCACCACTGAAGCTTTCTTT.

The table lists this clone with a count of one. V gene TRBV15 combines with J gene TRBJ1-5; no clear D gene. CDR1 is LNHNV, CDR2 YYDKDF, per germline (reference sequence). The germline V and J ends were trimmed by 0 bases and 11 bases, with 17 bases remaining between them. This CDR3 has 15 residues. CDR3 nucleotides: TGTGCCACCAGCAGAGAGTATACGGAGACCGTGGCCCAGCATTTT. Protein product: CATSREYTETVAQHF.

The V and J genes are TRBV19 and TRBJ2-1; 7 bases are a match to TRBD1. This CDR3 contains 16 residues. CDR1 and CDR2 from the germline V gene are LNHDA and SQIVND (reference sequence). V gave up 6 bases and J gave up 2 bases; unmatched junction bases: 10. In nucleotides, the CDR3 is TGTGCCAGTAGGAACCGAGGACAGGAGGCCTACAATGAGCAGTTCTTC. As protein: CASRNRGQEAYNEQFF.

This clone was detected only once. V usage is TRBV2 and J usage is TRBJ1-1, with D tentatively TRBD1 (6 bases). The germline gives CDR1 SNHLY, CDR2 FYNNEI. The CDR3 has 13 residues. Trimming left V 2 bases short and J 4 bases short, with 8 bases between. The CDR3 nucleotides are TGTGCCAGCAGTGAACTGGGGGCCACTGAAGCTTTCTTT. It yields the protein CASSELGATEAFF.

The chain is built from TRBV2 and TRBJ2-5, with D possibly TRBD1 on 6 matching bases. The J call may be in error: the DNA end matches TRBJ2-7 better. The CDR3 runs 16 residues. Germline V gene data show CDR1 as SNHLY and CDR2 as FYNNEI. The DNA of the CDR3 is TGTGCCAGCAGTGGGAAGACAGGTCCTTCCTCCTACGAGCAGTACTTC. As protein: CASSGKTGPSSYEQYF.

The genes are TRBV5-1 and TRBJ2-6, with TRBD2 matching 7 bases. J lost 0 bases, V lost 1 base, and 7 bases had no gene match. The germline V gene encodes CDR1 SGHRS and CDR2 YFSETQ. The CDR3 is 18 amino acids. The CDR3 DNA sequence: TGCGCCAGCAGCTTGTATGGCAGGGACTACTCTGGGGCCAACGTCCTGACTTTC. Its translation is CASSLYGRDYSGANVLTF.

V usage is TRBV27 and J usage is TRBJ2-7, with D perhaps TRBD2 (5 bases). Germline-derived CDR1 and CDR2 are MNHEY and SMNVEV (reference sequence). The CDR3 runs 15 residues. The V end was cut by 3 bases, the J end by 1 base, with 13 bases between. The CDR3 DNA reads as TGTGCCAGCAGTTTTAACTCCAGGACTTCCTACGAGCAGTACTTC. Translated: CASSFNSRTSYEQYF.